This T cell receptor (beta chain) was documented in a study of radiotherapy plus CTLA-4 blockade in lung cancer. Overall study context: Objective responses arose in around a sixth of patients, and 31% experienced disease control.

To note about this clone: As yet, its antigen is unknown.

The CDR3 has 17 residues. Germline V lookup: CDR1 LNHNV, CDR2 YYDKDF (reference sequence). V lost 0 bases to trimming and J lost 7 bases, with 19 bases between them. Participants had chemo-refractory metastatic non-small-cell lung cancer and were treated with focal radiation plus ipilimumab CTLA-4 blockade. Sequencing used immunoSEQ multiplex PCR; TCRdb keeps in-frame clones, though not all of them. The table records roughly 59,000 clones, approximately 68% of them present only once. General study results and limits: The study found tumor-derived TCR clones expanded in blood after radiotherapy plus ipilimumab. Together with interferon-beta, which increased in serum after radiation, early dynamic changes in blood T cell clones were reportedly the best predictors of response.

The rearrangement joins TRBV15 to TRBJ1-5; TRBD1 might be the D (6 bases). The receptor comes from a human donor with non-small cell lung cancer whose response to radiotherapy plus ipilimumab could not be evaluated. Sequencing was performed on peripheral blood, taken from a patient treated with radiotherapy plus ipilimumab. CDR3 nucleotides: TGTGCCACCAGCAGAGATCTGGGGGGGCGCAGAGGGCAGCCCCAGCATTTT. It encodes CATSRDLGGRRGQPQHF.